These T cell receptor beta chains were read from a single sample in a study of shared clonotypes between healthy human individuals. The protocol was immunoSEQ multiplex PCR, while the TCRdb copy is restricted to in-frame clones and leaves out a portion. The table shows 2 million to 2.5 million clones, with approximately 94% occurring only once. Sequencing input: naive CD4+ T cells sorted from blood. All receptors derive from a man younger than 35 in good health. Each CDR3 is given with its conserved first and last residue. The D gene is left open where the match is weak. Expanded clones get a size class; other rows say once, few or many, or leave the size out.

V gene	clone size	D gene	J gene	CDR3 DNA	CDR3 protein
TRBV9	NA	TRBD1	TRBJ1-5	TGTGCCAGCAGCCCCCGGGACAGCGCTAATCAGCCCCAGCATTTT	CASSPRDSANQPQHF
TRBV5-1	NA	TRBD1	TRBJ2-5	TGCGCCAGCAGCAGGGCCGCGGGACAGGGAGAGACCCAGTACTTC	CASSRAAGQGETQYF
TRBV7-8	once	NA	TRBJ1-2	TGTGCCAGCAGCTTAGCTTGGCCTGCGAACTATGGCTACACCTTC	CASSLAWPANYGYTF
TRBV10-3	NA	NA	TRBJ1-5	TGTGCCATCAGTGACGGACGTGACAATCAGCCCCAGCATTTT	CAISDGRDNQPQHF
TRBV6-1	NA	NA	TRBJ2-7	TGTGCCAGCAGTGAAATAGCCGGGGTCTTGGGGGAGCAGTACTTC	CASSEIAGVLGEQYF
TRBV6-5	once	NA	TRBJ2-2	TGTGCCAGCAGTTACCCCATAACCGGGGAGCTGTTTTTT	CASSYPITGELFF
TRBV5-4	NA	TRBD2	TRBJ2-7	TGTGCCAGCAGCTTAGCCGGGACTAGCGGGAGATGGGAATACGAGCAGTACTTC	CASSLAGTSGRWEYEQYF
TRBV6-6	once	TRBD1	TRBJ2-1	TGTGCCAGCATCAATGGACAGGGAGCCTACAATGAGCAGTTCTTC	CASINGQGAYNEQFF
TRBV7-8	NA	NA	TRBJ2-2	TGTGCCAGCAGCCGAGAGGGAACAACAAACACCGGGGAGCTGTTTTTT	CASSREGTTNTGELFF
TRBV12-5	NA	NA	TRBJ2-1	TGTGCTAGTGGTTTGGTATCGTCAACCCCGAGCGTCGGTCGATACAATGAGCAGTTCTTC	CASGLVSSTPSVGRYNEQFF
TRBV19	NA	NA	TRBJ2-2	TGTGCCAGTAGAATTAATTACGGGGCCGGGGAGCTGTTTTTT	CASRINYGAGELFF